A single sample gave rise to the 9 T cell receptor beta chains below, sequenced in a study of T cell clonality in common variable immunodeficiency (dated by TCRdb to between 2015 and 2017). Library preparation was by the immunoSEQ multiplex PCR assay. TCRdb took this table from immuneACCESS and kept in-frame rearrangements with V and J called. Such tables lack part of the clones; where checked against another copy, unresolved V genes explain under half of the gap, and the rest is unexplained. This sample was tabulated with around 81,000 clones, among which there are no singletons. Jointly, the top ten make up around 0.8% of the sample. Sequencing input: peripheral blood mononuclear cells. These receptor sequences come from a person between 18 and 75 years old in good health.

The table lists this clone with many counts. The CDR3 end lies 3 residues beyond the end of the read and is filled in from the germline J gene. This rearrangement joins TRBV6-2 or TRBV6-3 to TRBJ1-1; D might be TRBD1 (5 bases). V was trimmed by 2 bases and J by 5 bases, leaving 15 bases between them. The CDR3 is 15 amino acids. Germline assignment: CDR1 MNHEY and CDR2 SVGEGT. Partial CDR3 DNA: TGTGCCAGCAGTTACAGCCCCGGGGGGGGAACTGAA. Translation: CASSYSPGGGTE. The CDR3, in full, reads CASSYSPGGGTEAFF.

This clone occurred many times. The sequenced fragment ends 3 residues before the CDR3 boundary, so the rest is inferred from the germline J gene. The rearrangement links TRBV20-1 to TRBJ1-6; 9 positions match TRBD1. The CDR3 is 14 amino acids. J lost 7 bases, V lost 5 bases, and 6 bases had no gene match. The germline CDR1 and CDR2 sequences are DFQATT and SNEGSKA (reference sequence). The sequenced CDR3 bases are TGCAGTGCTGGGGGGGACAGGGAGAATTCACCC. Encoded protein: CSAGGDRENSP. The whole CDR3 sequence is CSAGGDRENSPLHF.

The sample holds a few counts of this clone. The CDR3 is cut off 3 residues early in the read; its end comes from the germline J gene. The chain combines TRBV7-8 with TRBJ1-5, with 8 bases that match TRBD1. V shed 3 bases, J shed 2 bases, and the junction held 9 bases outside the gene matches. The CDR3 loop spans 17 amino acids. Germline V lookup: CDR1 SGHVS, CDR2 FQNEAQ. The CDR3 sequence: CASSFPRGQGGNQPQHF. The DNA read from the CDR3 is TGTGCCAGCAGCTTTCCCAGGGGGCAGGGCGGCAATCAGCCC.

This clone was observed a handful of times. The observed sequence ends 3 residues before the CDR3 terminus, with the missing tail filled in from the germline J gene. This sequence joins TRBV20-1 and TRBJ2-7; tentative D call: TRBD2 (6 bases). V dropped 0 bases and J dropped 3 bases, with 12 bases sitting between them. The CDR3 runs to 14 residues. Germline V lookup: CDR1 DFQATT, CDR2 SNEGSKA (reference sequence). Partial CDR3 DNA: TGCAGTGCTAGAGACGTCTGGAGGGGCTACGAG. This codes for CSARDVWRGYE. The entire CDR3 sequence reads CSARDVWRGYEQYF.

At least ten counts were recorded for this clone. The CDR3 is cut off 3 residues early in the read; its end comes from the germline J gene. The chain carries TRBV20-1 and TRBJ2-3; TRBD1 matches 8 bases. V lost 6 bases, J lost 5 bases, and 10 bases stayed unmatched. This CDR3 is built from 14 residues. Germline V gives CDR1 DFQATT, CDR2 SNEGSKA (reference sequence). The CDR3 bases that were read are TGCAGTGCCAGGACAGGGCAGGTGGGAGATACG. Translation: CSARTGQVGDT. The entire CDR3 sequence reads CSARTGQVGDTQYF.

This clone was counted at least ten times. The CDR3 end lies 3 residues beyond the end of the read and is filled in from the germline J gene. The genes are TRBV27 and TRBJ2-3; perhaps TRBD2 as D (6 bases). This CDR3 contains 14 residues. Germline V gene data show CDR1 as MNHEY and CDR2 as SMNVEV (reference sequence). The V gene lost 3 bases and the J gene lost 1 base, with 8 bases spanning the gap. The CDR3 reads CASSFKRGTDTQYF. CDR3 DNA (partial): TGTGCCAGCAGTTTTAAGCGGGGCACAGATACG.

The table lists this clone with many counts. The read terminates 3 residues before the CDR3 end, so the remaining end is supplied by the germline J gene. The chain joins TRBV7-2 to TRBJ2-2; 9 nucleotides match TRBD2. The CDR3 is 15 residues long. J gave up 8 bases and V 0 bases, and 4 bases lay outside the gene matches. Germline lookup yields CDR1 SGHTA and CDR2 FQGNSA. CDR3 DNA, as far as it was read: TGTGCCAGCAGCTTAGCCCTAGCGGGGTGGGGGGAG. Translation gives CASSLALAGWGE. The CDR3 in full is CASSLALAGWGELFF.

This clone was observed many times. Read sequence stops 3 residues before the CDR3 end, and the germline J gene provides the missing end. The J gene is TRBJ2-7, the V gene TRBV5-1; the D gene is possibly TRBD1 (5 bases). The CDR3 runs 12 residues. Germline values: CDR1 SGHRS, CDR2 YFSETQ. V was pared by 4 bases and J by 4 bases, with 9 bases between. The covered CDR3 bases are TGCGCCAGCAGCATCCAGGGATACGAG. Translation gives CASSIQGYE. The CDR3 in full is CASSIQGYEQYF.

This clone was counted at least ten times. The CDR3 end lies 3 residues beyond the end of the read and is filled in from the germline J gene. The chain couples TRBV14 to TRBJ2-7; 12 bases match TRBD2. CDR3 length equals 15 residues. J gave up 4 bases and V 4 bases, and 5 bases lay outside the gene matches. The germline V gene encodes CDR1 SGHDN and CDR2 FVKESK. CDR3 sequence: CASSPSGRARYEQYF. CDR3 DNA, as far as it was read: TGTGCCAGCAGCCCTAGCGGGAGGGCCAGATACGAG.